This T cell receptor beta chain was observed in a study of shared clonotypes between healthy human individuals. This table comes from immunoSEQ multiplex PCR, and its TCRdb copy is limited to in-frame clones, with some not included. Here the sample spans hundreds of thousands of clones, about 85% being singletons. The CDR3 contains 15 residues. CDR1 SEHNR and CDR2 FQNEAQ come from the germline V gene (reference sequence). Trimming took 5 bases from V and 5 from J, leaving 15 bases between them. The V and J genes are TRBV7-9 and TRBJ1-4; no clear D gene. Sequencing used PBMCs. This TCR came from a woman in her thirties or forties in good health. Some clones in this sample may be carry-over from other donors' samples. CDR3 nucleotides: TGTGCCAGCAGCCTCCCCGGGTCCAAAAATGAAAAACTGTTTTTT. Protein: CASSLPGSKNEKLFF.